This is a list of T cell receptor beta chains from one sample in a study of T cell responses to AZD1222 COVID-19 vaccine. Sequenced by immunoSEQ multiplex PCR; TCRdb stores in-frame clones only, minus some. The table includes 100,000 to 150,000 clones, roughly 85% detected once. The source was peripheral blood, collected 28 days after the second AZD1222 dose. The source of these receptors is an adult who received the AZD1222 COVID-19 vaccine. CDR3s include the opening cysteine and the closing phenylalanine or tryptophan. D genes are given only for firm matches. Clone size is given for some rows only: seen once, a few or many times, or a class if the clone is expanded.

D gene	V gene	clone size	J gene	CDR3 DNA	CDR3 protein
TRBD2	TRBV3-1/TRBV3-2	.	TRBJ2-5	TGTGCCAGCAGCCTCCCCAAGCGGGGGGGCCAAGAGACCCAGTACTTC	CASSLPKRGGQETQYF
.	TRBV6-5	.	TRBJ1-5	TGTGCCAGCAGTTACACCGGACAGAATCAGCCCCAGCATTTT	CASSYTGQNQPQHF
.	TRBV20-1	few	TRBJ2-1	TGCAGTGCTAGTGGGGACGCCAACAATGAGCAGTTCTTC	CSASGDANNEQFF
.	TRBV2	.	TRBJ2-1	TGTGCCAGCAGTCCCCTAGAATACTCCTCCTACAATGAGCAGTTCTTC	CASSPLEYSSYNEQFF
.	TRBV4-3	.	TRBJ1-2	TGCGCCAGCAGCCAAGAAGCCGTTGGGCCCCTCGGGGGTGGCTACACCTTC	CASSQEAVGPLGGGYTF
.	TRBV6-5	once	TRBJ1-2	TGTGCCAGCCAGGGGCTCCGGTATGGCTACACCTTC	CASQGLRYGYTF
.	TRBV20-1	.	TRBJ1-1	TGCAGTGCTCCTCTCTTCGGTGAAGCTTTCTTT	CSAPLFGEAFF
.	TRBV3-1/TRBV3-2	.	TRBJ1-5	TGTGCCAGCAGCCAAGGGTTCGACCAGCCCCAGCATTTT	CASSQGFDQPQHF
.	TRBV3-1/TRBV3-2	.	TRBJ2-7	TGTGCCAGCAGGGAGGGGGGGCCCGGCGAGCAGTACTTC	CASREGGPGEQYF
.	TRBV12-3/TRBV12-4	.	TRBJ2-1	TGTGCCAGCAGTCCAAGCTCCTACAATGAGCAGTTCTTC	CASSPSSYNEQFF
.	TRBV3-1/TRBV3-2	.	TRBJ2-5	TGTGCCAGCAAATATTCCGGAGGGAAAGAGACCCAGTACTTC	CASKYSGGKETQYF
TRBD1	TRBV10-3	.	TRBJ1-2	TGTGCCATCAGTGAGTCCTGGGACAGGGAATATGGCTACACCTTC	CAISESWDREYGYTF
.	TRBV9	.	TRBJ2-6	TGTGCCAGCAGCGAGTGGGGAATAGCTGGGGCCAACGTCCTGACTTTC	CASSEWGIAGANVLTF
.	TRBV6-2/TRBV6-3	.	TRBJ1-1	TGTGCCAGCAGTTACTCGAGGGGGAGGGAGGCTTTCTTT	CASSYSRGREAFF
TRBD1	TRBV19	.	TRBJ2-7	TGTGCCAGTAGTACCGGACAGGGGGGGGAGCAGTACTTC	CASSTGQGGEQYF
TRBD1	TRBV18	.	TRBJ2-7	TGTGCCAGCTCATCCCGGGACAGCTCCTACGAGCAGTACTTC	CASSSRDSSYEQYF
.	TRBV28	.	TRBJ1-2	TGTGCCAGCAGTCCCCAGGGCTACGTTACCCCGAACTATGGCTACACCTTC	CASSPQGYVTPNYGYTF
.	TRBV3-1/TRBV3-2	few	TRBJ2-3	TGTGCCAGCAGCCAAGCTTTCTCTCCGGATACGCAGTATTTT	CASSQAFSPDTQYF